Listed here is a single T cell receptor (beta chain). These data come from a study of blood T cell repertoires in COVID-19. In the original workflow: How many nucleated cells were present was estimated from reference gene primer amplification. The method was immunoSEQ multiplex PCR; TCRdb's version includes in-frame clones alone and lacks a portion of them. The V and J calls and clone size were taken over from that table, and D and trimming were inferred from the DNA. The sample includes 300,000 to 350,000 clones, over 80% of them seen just once. Participants were aged about 18 to 89 years, lived in under 25 US areas, and enrolled virtually. Grouping used clinical history reported by participants in a survey and questionnaire. Recovery among Cohort 3 donors was established by two negative PCRs, clearance, or symptom resolution. The source material was PBMCs or T cells enriched from blood (not recorded which). The TCR originated in a young man who had recovered from COVID-19.

CDR3 nucleotide sequence: TGTGCCAGCACCGAGGACAGCAGGGGTGGAGAGCAGTACTTC. This codes for CASTEDSRGGEQYF. The J gene is TRBJ2-7, the V gene TRBV28, with D possibly TRBD1 on 6 matching bases. CDR1 and CDR2 (germline): MDHEN, SYDVKM. Trimming took off 7 bases at V and 7 bases at J, with 20 bases between the two ends. This CDR3 is built from 14 residues.